The 2 T cell receptor beta chains in this list originate from one sample, sequenced in a study of breast tumors, draining lymph nodes, adjacent tissues. Samples came from axillary lymph nodes draining the breast cancer. Via MiXCR, TCRdb re-called the multiplex PCR reads, giving one row per CDR3 protein. The sample shows approximately 120,000 distinct CDR3 sequences, approximately 22% of them seen only once. Sequencing was done on a sample of axillary lymph node tissue. The receptors come from a female donor with breast cancer. Some clones in this sample may be carry-over from other donors' samples.

As regards this clonotype: One junction end disagrees with the germline gene, perhaps due to a read error. The chain combines TRBV4-2 with TRBJ1-5; D is ambiguous. The CDR3 length is 15 residues. From germline, CDR1 is LGHNA and CDR2 YNFKEQ. The CDR3 sequence is CASNQDLEFSQPQHF. The CDR3 DNA reads TGTGCCAGCAACCAAGATTTAGAGTTCAGTCAGCCCCAGCATTTT.

This clonotype was observed many times. The J gene is TRBJ1-4, the V gene TRBV20-1; D is undetermined. Per the germline V gene, CDR1 is DFQATT and CDR2 is SNEGSKA (reference sequence). V was pared by 6 bases and J by 0 bases, with 17 bases between. This CDR3 is 16 amino acids long. DNA for the CDR3: TGCAGTGCCCAAGGTCTCAGAGGAGCAACTAATGAAAAACTGTTTTTT. The encoded protein is CSAQGLRGATNEKLFF.